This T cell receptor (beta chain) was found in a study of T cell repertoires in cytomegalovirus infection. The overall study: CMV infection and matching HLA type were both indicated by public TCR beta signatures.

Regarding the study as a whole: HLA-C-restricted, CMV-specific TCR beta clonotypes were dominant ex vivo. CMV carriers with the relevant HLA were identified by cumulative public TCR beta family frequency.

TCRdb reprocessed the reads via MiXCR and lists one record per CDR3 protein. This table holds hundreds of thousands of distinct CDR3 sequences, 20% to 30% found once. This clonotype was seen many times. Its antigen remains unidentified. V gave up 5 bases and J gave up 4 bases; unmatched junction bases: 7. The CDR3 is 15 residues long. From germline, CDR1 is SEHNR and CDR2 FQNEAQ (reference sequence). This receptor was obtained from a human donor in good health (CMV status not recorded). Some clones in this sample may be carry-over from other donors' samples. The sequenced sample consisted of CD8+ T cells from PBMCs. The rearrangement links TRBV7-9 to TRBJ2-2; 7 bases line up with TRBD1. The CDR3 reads CASSLEGGVTGELFF. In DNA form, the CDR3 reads TGTGCCAGCAGCCTGGAAGGGGGCGTCACCGGGGAGCTGTTTTTT.